This T cell receptor beta chain was sequenced in a study of T cells after yellow fever vaccination. Study background: Some fractions had low cell numbers, and these were prepared with SMART-Seq v4 Ultra Low Input. The study, taken as a whole, reports: Peak timing came faster in the weaker secondary response, day 5 versus 15. Within FACS-sorted repertoires, abundant clonotypes contaminating from the bulk population could be present.

Template switching by 5'RACE produced TCR cDNA, adding a universal primer site and UMIs. MiXCR, applied by TCRdb to the 5' RACE reads, yields one record per CDR3 protein. The sample records hundreds of thousands of distinct CDR3 sequences, 9% to 15% being singletons. In regard to this clonotype: Its specificity is not known.

The junction had 7 bases not matched to a gene; V was cut back by 0 bases and J by 9 bases. The germline gives CDR1 SGDLS, CDR2 YYNGEE. The CDR3 loop spans 15 amino acids. The chain has TRBV9 and TRBJ2-1; 9 nucleotides line up with TRBD2. This sample comprised PBMCs, obtained on the day of the yellow fever booster vaccination. The sequence derives from a man aged 25-45 years who received the YFV17D yellow fever vaccine. In nucleotides, the CDR3 is TGTGCCAGCAGCGTAGTTAGCGGGAGCGTCGGTGAGCAGTTCTTC. Amino acid sequence: CASSVVSGSVGEQFF.